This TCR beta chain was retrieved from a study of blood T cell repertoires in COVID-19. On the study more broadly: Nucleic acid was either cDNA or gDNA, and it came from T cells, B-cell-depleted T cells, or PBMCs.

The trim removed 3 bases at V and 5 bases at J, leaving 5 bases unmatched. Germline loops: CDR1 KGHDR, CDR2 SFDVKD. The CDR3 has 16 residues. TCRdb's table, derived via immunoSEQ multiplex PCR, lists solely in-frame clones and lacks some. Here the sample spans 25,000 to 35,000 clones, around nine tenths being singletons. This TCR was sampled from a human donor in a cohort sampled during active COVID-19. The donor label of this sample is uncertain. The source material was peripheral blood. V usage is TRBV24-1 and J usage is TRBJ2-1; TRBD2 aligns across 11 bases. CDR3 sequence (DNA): TGTGCCACCAGTGATGCCGGGACTAGCGGCAACAATGAGCAGTTCTTC. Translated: CATSDAGTSGNNEQFF.